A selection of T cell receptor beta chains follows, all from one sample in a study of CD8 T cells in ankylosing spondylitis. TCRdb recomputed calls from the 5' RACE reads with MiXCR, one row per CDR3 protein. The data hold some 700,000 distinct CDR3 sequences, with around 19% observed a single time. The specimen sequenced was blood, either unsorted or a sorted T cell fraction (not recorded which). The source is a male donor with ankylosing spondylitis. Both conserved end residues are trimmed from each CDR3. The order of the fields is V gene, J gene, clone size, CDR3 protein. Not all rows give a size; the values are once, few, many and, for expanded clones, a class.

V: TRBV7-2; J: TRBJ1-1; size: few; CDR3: ASSLAFRGDTEAF
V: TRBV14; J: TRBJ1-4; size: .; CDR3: ASSPGSRWMREKLF
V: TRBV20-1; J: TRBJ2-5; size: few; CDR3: TSQRVVQETQY
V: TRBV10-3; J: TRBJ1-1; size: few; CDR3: AIRTGLNTEAF
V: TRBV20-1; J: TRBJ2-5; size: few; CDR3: SAGHQETQY
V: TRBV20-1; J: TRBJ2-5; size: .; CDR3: SARDGRPQETQY
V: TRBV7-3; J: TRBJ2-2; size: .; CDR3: ASSLGPGERELF
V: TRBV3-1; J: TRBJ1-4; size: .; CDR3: ASSPGTGDYNEKLF
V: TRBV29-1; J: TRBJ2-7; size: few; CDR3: SVQTQGQGKRYEQY
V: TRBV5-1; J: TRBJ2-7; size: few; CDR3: ASSLGRTGRAYEQY
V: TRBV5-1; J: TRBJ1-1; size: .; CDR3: ASSLVAQLSEAF
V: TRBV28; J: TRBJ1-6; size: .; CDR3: ASSRARTGVGSPLH
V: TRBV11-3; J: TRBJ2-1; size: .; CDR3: ASSFAPSNEQF
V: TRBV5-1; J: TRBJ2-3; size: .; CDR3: ASSTGLAERTDTQY
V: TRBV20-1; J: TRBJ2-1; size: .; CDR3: SALEDISYNEQF
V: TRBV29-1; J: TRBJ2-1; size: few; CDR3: SVELPDFGVAVNEQF
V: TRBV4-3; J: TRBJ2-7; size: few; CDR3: ASSQDPALWDEQY
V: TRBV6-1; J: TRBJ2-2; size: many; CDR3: ASTYAPSLGTGELF
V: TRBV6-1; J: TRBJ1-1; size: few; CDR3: ASGDGWNTEAF
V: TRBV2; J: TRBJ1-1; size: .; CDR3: AGTRGVGIEAF
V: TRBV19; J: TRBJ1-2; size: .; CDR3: ASSIAFGTANYGYT
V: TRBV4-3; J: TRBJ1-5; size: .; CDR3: ASSQTIGQPQH
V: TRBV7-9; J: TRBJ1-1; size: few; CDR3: ASSPPGQGAEAF
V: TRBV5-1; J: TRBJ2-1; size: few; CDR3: ASSPYEHEQF
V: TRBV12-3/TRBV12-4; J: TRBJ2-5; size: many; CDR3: ASSGTGGDRTQY
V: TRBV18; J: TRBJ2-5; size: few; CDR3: ASSPPGTEEETQY
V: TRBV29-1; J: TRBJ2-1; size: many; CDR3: SVDRLAGTNEQF
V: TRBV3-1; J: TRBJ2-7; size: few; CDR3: ASSQVSGGSYEQY
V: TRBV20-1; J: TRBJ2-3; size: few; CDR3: SARDSPVDTQY
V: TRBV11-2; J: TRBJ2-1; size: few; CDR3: ASSLERRRNEQF
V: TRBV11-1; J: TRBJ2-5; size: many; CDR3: ASSLAAGLMQETQY
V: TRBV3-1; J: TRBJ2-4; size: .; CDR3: ASSQRDHIQY
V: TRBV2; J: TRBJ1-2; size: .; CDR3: ASSFQTVNYGYT
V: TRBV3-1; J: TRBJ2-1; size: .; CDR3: ASSQRDRGNEQF
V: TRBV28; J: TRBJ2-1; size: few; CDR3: ASSSMGKRLSYNEQF
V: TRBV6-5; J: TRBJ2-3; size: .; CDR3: ASSLQGAYSDTQY
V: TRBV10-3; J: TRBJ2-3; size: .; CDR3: AIRAGREADTQY
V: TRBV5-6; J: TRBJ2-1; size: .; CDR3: ASSPSAEPAEF
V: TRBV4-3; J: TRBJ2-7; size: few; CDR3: ASSPLTGGEQY
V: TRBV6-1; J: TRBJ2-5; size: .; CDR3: ASRLSPVMTGEETQY
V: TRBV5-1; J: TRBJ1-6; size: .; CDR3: ASSLWGGGSPYNSPLH
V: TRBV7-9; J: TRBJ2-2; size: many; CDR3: ASRSRQGTNTGELF
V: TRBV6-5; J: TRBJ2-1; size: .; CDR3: ASSYSDRGTNEQF
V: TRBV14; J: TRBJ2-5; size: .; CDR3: ASSQDRRTQY
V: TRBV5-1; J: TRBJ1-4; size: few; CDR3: ASGTGEGKLF
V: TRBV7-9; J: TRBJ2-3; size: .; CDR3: ASIRDRADTQY
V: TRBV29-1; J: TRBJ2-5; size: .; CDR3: SVAGQGDRAETQY
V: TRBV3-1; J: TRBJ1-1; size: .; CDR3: ASSPQMWGGAEAF
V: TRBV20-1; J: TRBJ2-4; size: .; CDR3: SARGSGGRAWNIQY
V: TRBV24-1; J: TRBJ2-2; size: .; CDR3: ATSDRRTDTGELF
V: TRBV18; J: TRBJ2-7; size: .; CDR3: ASSPRTGTLSYEQY